The clone carrying this T cell receptor (beta chain) was counted at least ten times. Germline values: CDR1 MGHDK, CDR2 SYGVNS. V shed 3 bases and J 5 bases; nucleotides not matched to a gene: 5. This CDR3 is 14 amino acids long. Combining a sample-barcoded 5' primer with a J-beta primer mix, a second PCR ran for roughly 7 to 12 cycles. From the 5' RACE reads, TCRdb called clonotypes with MiXCR, one entry per CDR3 protein. Of about 750,000 distinct CDR3 sequences in the sample, less than 70% were seen once. These data originate in a study of blood T cells in healthy people across ages. This rearrangement joins TRBV25-1 to TRBJ1-2; 8 nucleotides align to TRBD1. This TCR was sampled from an elderly man in good health. The sequenced sample consisted of blood. The CDR3 sequence is CASSERDRLYGYTF. The CDR3 DNA follows: TGTGCCAGCAGTGAGCGGGACAGGCTATATGGCTACACCTTC.